A single sample gave rise to the 18 T cell receptor beta chains below, sequenced in a study of cytomegalovirus exposure and HLA in healthy donors. PCR amplification relied on 60 Vbeta primers (plus 13 Jbeta primers). Sequenced by immunoSEQ multiplex PCR; TCRdb stores in-frame clones only, minus some. The data hold around 110,000 clones, with 79% observed a single time. Source material: PBMCs. These receptors all come from a man aged 25 to 45 in good health and CMV-seropositive.

The sample holds a few counts of this clone. The chain uses TRBV21-1 and TRBJ2-7; the DNA was not used to check the table's D call, TRBD2. TRBV21-1 is marked as a pseudogene. The CDR3 totals 13 residues. DNA for the CDR3: TGTGCCAGCAGCAAAGTGACGCGGTACGAGCAGTACTTC. It is translated as CASSKVTRYEQYF.

This clone was seen only once. The chain couples TRBV6-1 to TRBJ1-5, with TRBD1 as a possible D gene (5 bases). Between the trimmed V and J ends, which lost 6 bases and 7 bases, there was a span of 19 bases. Germline V gene data show CDR1 as MNHNS and CDR2 as SASEGT. The CDR3 contains 15 residues. CDR3 nucleotides: TGTGCCAGCAGGAAACCTTCATGGGGCAGACAGCCCCAGCATTTT. Protein product: CASRKPSWGRQPQHF.

V and J are TRBV14 and TRBJ2-4; a weak D match, TRBD2 (5 bases). Germline-derived CDR1 and CDR2 are SGHDN and FVKESK. The CDR3 spans 15 residues. Trimming shortened V by 0 bases and J by 3 bases, and 9 bases separated the two germline ends. CDR3 coding DNA: TGTGCCAGCAGCCAAGATCGACGGGACAAAAACATTCAGTACTTC. This translates into CASSQDRRDKNIQYF.

This clone has only a few counts. The chain carries TRBV4-2 and TRBJ1-2, with unresolved D. The CDR3 extends over 14 amino acids. CDR1 is LGHNA, CDR2 YNFKEQ, per germline. Trimming stripped 4 bases from V and 2 bases from J, with 11 bases between. The CDR3 coding sequence is TGTGCCAGCAGCCTTTCCGGGAAGAACTATGGCTACACCTTC. It encodes CASSLSGKNYGYTF.

The rearrangement uses TRBV19 and TRBJ1-1, with TRBD1 matching 10 bases. The CDR3 totals 17 residues. V dropped 5 bases and J dropped 4; count of bases not matched to a gene: 13. Germline assignment: CDR1 LNHDA and CDR2 SQIVND (reference sequence). The CDR3 DNA follows: TGTGCCAGTAGTTCCTCTCAGACAGGGGGCTTTAGCACTGAAGCTTTCTTT. Translation: CASSSSQTGGFSTEAFF.

The chain is built from TRBV5-1 and TRBJ2-5; 7 nucleotides line up with TRBD2. The CDR3 is 14 amino acids. Germline values: CDR1 SGHRS, CDR2 YFSETQ. Germline trimming cut 0 bases from V and 7 bases from J; bases unmatched to any gene: 6. CDR3 sequence: CASSLESLAATQYF. The CDR3 nucleotides are TGCGCCAGCAGCTTGGAGTCTCTAGCGGCGACCCAGTACTTC.

The genes are TRBV6-6 and TRBJ2-1; TRBD2 aligns across 10 bases. Trimming cost V 7 bases and J 5 bases; bases outside gene matches: 11. The CDR3 contains 16 residues. From germline, CDR1 is MNHNY and CDR2 SVGAGI (reference sequence). CDR3 residues: CASIQPGTSAHNEQFF. CDR3 bases: TGTGCCAGCATTCAACCAGGGACTAGCGCCCACAATGAGCAGTTCTTC.

The CDR3 is CATSILTGGGEQYF. CDR3 DNA sequence: TGTGCCACCAGCATTCTGACAGGGGGCGGGGAGCAGTACTTC. The chain is built from TRBV15 and TRBJ2-7; TRBD1 agrees at 10 bases. From germline, CDR1 is LNHNV and CDR2 YYDKDF (reference sequence). V shed 4 bases, J shed 7 bases, and the junction held 7 bases outside the gene matches. The CDR3 spans 14 residues.

The V call is TRBV2, the J call TRBJ2-7; TRBD1 aligns across 7 bases. The germline V gene encodes CDR1 SNHLY and CDR2 FYNNEI. The ends lost 2 bases at V and 0 bases at J; junction bases unmatched: 4. CDR3 length equals 15 residues. In nucleotides, the CDR3 is TGTGCCAGCAGTGAACAGGGGGTTGTCTCCTACGAGCAGTACTTC. The encoded protein is CASSEQGVVSYEQYF.

About this clone: The junction differs from germline at one of its ends, possibly a read error. The rearrangement joins TRBV7-9 to TRBJ1-2, with 8 bases lining up with TRBD1. CDR1 and CDR2 (germline): SEHNR, FQNEAQ (reference sequence). This CDR3 is built from 15 residues. CDR3 region: CSSSPRTGTSYGYTF. As DNA, the CDR3 is TGTTCCAGCAGCCCTCGGACAGGGACCTCCTATGGCTACACCTTC.

This chain uses TRBV5-4 with TRBJ1-1, with D tentatively TRBD1 (6 bases). The CDR3 extends over 14 amino acids. The germline V gene has CDR1 SGHNT and CDR2 YYREEE (reference sequence). Trimming shortened V by 1 base and J by 7 bases, and 14 bases separated the two germline ends. CDR3 nucleotides: TGTGCCAGCAGCTTGTTTGGGGGGGCAGGTGAAGCTTTCTTT. Translation gives CASSLFGGAGEAFF.

The V and J genes are TRBV7-3 and TRBJ2-2, with D possibly TRBD1 on 6 matching bases. CDR1 and CDR2 (germline): SGHTA, FQGTGA. Trimming removed 2 bases at V and 0 bases at J, with 7 bases between. The CDR3 is 15 amino acids. In DNA form, the CDR3 reads TGTGCCAGCAGCTTAGGGACATCGAACACCGGGGAGCTGTTTTTT. Its protein product is CASSLGTSNTGELFF.

This chain uses TRBV7-6 with TRBJ1-4, with D hard to call. Germline values: CDR1 SGHVS, CDR2 FNYEAQ. The CDR3 loop spans 14 amino acids. Trimming removed 9 bases from V and 1 base from J, with 12 bases in between. This CDR3 reads CASRNSGTNEKLFF. CDR3 sequence (DNA): TGTGCCAGTAGAAACAGTGGAACTAATGAAAAACTGTTTTTT.

This clone has just a few counts. This sequence joins TRBV12-5 and TRBJ2-3; D is ambiguous. CDR1 LGHNT and CDR2 FRNRAP come from the germline V gene. The length of the CDR3 is 12 residues. The germline V and J ends were trimmed by 3 bases and 6 bases, with 7 bases remaining between them. CDR3 region: CASGFAADTQYF. DNA for the CDR3: TGTGCTAGTGGTTTTGCGGCCGATACGCAGTATTTT.

This clone has only one observation. The rearrangement links TRBV7-2 to TRBJ2-7; 7 bases fit TRBD1. Germline CDR1 SGHTA, CDR2 FQGNSA. This CDR3 is built from 15 residues. The V and J ends lost 7 bases and 4 bases, in that order; junction bases with no gene match: 13. CDR3 bases: TGTGCCAGCACCCCTACCCCCGGCAGGGGGTACGAGCAGTACTTC. It yields the protein CASTPTPGRGYEQYF.

This clone has only a few counts. This chain links TRBV6-4 with TRBJ2-3, with 14 bases fitting TRBD2. Germline V gene lookup returns CDR1 MRHNA and CDR2 SNTAGT. The J segment lost 2 bases and the V segment lost 3 bases, leaving 4 bases of the junction unmatched. The CDR3 sequence is 17 residues long. The CDR3 nucleotides read TGTGCCAGCAGTGAGGGGACTAGCGGGAGCCCCACAGATACGCAGTATTTT. Its protein product is CASSEGTSGSPTDTQYF.

This chain joins TRBV19 and TRBJ2-3; 10 bases match TRBD2. After removal of 4 bases from V and 4 bases from J, the junction contained 5 bases not matched to a gene. Germline-derived CDR1 and CDR2 are LNHDA and SQIVND (reference sequence). This CDR3 region has 15 residues. This CDR3 is CASSKLAGVSDTQYF. CDR3 nucleotides: TGTGCCAGTAGTAAGCTAGCGGGAGTCTCAGATACGCAGTATTTT.

Only a few counts were recorded for this clone. One end of the junction varies from germline; a read error may be responsible. The V call is TRBV7-8, the J call TRBJ2-5, with a tentative D call TRBD2 (5 bases). The end of the DNA is better explained by TRBJ2-7, so the J call may be wrong. CDR1 SGHVS and CDR2 FQNEAQ come from the germline V gene. CDR3 length: 15 residues. CDR3: CASSSRDGVSSEQYF. CDR3 DNA sequence: TGTGCCAGCAGCTCCCGCGACGGGGTTTCCTCCGAGCAGTACTTC.